This T cell receptor beta chain emerged from a study of blood T cell repertoires in COVID-19. In the study overall: Samples of COVID-19 (acute and convalescent) were obtained from the United States, Italy and Spain.

Study processing details: Amplification of reference gene primers was used by the study to estimate nucleated cell counts. Libraries were prepared by immunoSEQ multiplex PCR; TCRdb keeps only in-frame clonotypes and omits some of them. The DNA gave D and trimming, while V, J and clone size come from that table. The sample consists of approximately 450,000 clones, approximately 90% of them appearing once. The CDR3 spans 13 residues. J lost 3 bases, V lost 9 bases, and 2 bases had no gene match. Germline lookup yields CDR1 KGHDR and CDR2 SFDVKD. This clone was seen only once. The TCR sequence derives from a woman in her twenties or thirties with acute or convalescent COVID-19. Sequencing was carried out using peripheral blood. The V and J genes are TRBV24-1 and TRBJ2-3; 10 bases match TRBD1. CDR3 nucleotides: TGTGCCACCGCGGGACAGGGGACAGATACGCAGTATTTT. Translating it yields CATAGQGTDTQYF.